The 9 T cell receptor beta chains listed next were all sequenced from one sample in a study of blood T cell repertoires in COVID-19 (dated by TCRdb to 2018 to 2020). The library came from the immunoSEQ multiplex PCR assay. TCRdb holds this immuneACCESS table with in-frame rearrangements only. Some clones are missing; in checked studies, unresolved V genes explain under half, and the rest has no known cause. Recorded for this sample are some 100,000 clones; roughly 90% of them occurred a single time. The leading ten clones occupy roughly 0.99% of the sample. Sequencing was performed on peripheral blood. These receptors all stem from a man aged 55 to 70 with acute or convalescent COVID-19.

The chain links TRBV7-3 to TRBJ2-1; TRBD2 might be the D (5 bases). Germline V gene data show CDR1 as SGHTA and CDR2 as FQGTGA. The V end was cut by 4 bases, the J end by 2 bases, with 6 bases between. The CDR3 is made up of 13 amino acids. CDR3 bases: TGTGCCAGCAGCTCCGGGACCTACAATGAGCAGTTCTTC. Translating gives CASSSGTYNEQFF.

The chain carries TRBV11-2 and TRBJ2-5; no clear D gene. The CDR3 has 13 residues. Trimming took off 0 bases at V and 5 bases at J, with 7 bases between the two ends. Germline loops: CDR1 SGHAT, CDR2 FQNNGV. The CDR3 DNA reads TGTGCCAGCAGCTTAGAACGGTCGGAGACCCAGTACTTC. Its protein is CASSLERSETQYF. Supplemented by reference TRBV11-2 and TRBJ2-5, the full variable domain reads EAGVAQSPRYKIIEKRQSVAFWCNPISGHATLYWYQQILGQGPKLLIQFQNNGVVDDSQLPKDRFSAERLKGVDSTLKIQPAKLEDSAVYLCASSLERSETQYFGPGTRLLVL.

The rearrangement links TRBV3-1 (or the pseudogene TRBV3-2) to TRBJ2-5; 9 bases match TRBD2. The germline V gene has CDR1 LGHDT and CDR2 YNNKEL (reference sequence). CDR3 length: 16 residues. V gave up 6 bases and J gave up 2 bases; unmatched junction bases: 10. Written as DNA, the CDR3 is TGTGCCAGCAGGGGGGAAACTAGCGGGCTGCAAGAGACCCAGTACTTC. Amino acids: CASRGETSGLQETQYF.

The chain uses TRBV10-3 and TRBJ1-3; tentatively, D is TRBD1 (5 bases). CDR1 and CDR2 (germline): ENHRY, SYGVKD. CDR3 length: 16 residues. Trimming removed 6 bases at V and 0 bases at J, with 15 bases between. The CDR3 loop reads CAISDQGTYSGNTIYF. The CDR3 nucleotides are TGTGCCATCAGCGATCAGGGCACCTACTCTGGAAACACCATATATTTT.

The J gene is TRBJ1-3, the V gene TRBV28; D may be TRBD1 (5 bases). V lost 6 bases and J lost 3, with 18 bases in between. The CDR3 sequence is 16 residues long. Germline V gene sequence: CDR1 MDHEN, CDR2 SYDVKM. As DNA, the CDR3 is TGTGCCAGCAGCCCCGGGGGGGGACGTTTTGGAAACACCATATATTTT. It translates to CASSPGGGRFGNTIYF.

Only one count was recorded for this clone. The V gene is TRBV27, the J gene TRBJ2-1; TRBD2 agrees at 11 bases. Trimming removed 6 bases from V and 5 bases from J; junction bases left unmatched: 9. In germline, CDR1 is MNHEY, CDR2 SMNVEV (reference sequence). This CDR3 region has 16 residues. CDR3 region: CASSQAGTSGNNEQFF. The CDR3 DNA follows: TGTGCCAGCAGCCAGGCCGGGACTAGCGGTAACAATGAGCAGTTCTTC.

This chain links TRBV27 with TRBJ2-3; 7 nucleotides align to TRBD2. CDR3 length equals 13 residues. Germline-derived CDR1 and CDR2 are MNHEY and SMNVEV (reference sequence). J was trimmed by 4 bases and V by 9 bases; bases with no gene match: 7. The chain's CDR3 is CARSGGNADTQYF. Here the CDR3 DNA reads TGTGCCAGGTCCGGGGGGAACGCAGATACGCAGTATTTT.

The CDR3 DNA reads as TGCAGCGTTTCGGGTGAAGAGACCCAGTACTTC. Its translation: CSVSGEETQYF. The genes are TRBV29-1 and TRBJ2-5, with D unclear. The CDR3 runs 11 residues. Germline CDR1 reads SQVTM; CDR2 reads ANQGSEA. The V and J ends lost 5 bases and 3 bases respectively, with 7 bases between them.

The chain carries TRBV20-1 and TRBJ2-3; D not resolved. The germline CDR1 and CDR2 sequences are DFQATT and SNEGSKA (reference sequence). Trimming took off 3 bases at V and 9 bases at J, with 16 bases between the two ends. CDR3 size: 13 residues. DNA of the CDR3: TGCAGTGCTAGTACCCCCCTCCGGAGCACGCAGTATTTT. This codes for CSASTPLRSTQYF.